The TCR beta chain under discussion was sequenced for a study of T cell repertoires in cytomegalovirus infection. Per germline, CDR1 SGHVS and CDR2 FNYEAQ. The V gene lost 8 bases and the J gene lost 2 bases, with 16 bases spanning the gap. CDR3 length equals 14 residues. Note on this clonotype: Its antigen is not identified.

MiXCR was run by TCRdb on the reads, yielding one entry per CDR3 protein. Of about 310,000 distinct CDR3 sequences listed, about 25% are singletons. The specimen was cultured PBMCs, collected from culture after CMV antigen stimulation. This clonotype was obtained from a human donor in good health (CMV status not recorded). Some clones in this sample may be carry-over from other donors' samples. V and J are TRBV7-6 and TRBJ2-7, with D possibly being TRBD1 or TRBD2 (5 bases each). The CDR3 loop is CASVVRDGAYEQYF. The DNA of the CDR3 is TGTGCCAGCGTGGTGAGGGACGGGGCCTACGAGCAGTACTTC.